This TCR beta chain was observed in a study of Graves' ophthalmopathy and Graves' hyperthyroidism. Study results and caveats: Progression of ophthalmopathy was predicted by the model with about 66% sensitivity and around 72% specificity. Most expanded clonotypes in thyroid above 0.001 frequency also showed up in blood.

The diagnostic workup employed clinical symptoms, serum thyroxine, TRAb, thyroid ultrasound and orbital computed tomography. Fresh peripheral blood, approximately 10 ml, was the PBMC source. From RNA, the CDR3 regions of TCR beta chains were amplified and sequenced. HTBI primers primed a first-round RT-PCR, and a second-round multiplex PCR followed. TCRdb reprocessed the multiplex PCR reads with MiXCR, giving one entry per CDR3 protein. The sample includes about 400,000 distinct CDR3 sequences, about 16% of them seen just once. The CDR3 covers 17 residues. V shed 2 bases, J shed 7 bases, and the junction held 15 bases outside the gene matches. In germline, CDR1 is SEHNR, CDR2 FQNEAQ (reference sequence). In its sample, this clonotype was seen many times. The antigen is unknown.

This TCR was sampled from a woman in her late teens or twenties with Graves' ophthalmopathy. Sequenced material: peripheral blood. The genes are TRBV7-9 and TRBJ2-5, with TRBD1 matching over 8 bases. CDR3 nucleotide sequence: TGTGCCAGCAGCTTACTGACCGGACAGGGTATATTGGGGACCCAGTACTTC. Protein product: CASSLLTGQGILGTQYF.